This T cell receptor beta chain was recorded in a study of shared clonotypes between healthy human individuals. Study-level findings and limits: The small donor group covered limited genetic and exposure diversity.

Unsorted PBMCs provided DNA that was sequenced on ten immunoSEQ deep assay plates. Measured with immunoSEQ multiplex PCR; TCRdb has only the in-frame clones, and not every one. The repertoire holds about 520,000 clones, with approximately 81% as singletons. This CDR3 is built from 13 residues. Trimming took off 4 bases at V and 9 bases at J, with 14 bases between the two ends. Germline lookup yields CDR1 SGDLS and CDR2 YYNGEE. For this clone: Its antigen is undetermined.

The material sequenced was PBMCs. This chain links TRBV9 with TRBJ1-3, with D unclear. The sequence came from a woman aged 40 to 55 in good health. Some clones in this sample may be carry-over from other donors' samples. CDR3 DNA sequence: TGTGCCAGCAGCCCCTGGGAGGGAGGCACCATATATTTT. This translates into CASSPWEGGTIYF.